The 26 T cell receptor beta chains below were found in one sample sequenced in a study of early T cells in non-severe SARS-CoV-2 infection. Via MiXCR, TCRdb re-called the 5' RACE reads, giving one row per CDR3 protein. The sample consists of about 64,000 distinct CDR3 sequences, around 14% of them appearing once. Specimen: whole blood. These receptors came from an adult who was a healthcare worker with PCR-confirmed SARS-CoV-2 infection or an uninfected control (not recorded which).

This clonotype was picked up a small number of times. The chain recombines TRBV30 with TRBJ1-5; D possibly corresponds to TRBD1 (6 bases). This CDR3 is built from 14 residues. Trimming removed 0 bases at V and 6 bases at J, with 12 bases between. CDR1 is GTSNPN and CDR2 is SVGIG in the germline V gene (reference sequence). CDR3 sequence reads: CAWSVMGASQPQHF. CDR3 in DNA: TGTGCCTGGAGTGTAATGGGGGCAAGTCAGCCCCAGCATTTT.

The chain carries TRBV12-3 or TRBV12-4 and TRBJ2-3; D not certain. This CDR3 has 13 residues. V lost 6 bases to trimming and J lost 2 bases, with 9 bases between them. The CDR3 loop is CASSAGYTDTQYF. The DNA for the CDR3 is TGTGCCAGCAGCGCAGGTTACACAGATACGCAGTATTTT.

This clonotype appeared a few times. V usage is TRBV7-6 and J usage is TRBJ2-1, with D perhaps TRBD1 (6 bases). CDR1 is SGHVS, CDR2 FNYEAQ, per germline. The germline V and J ends were trimmed by 1 base and 5 bases, with 12 bases remaining between them. The CDR3 loop spans 15 amino acids. DNA of the CDR3: TGTGCCAGCAGCTTAGACCCGTGGGGGCACAATGAGCAGTTCTTC. Its translation: CASSLDPWGHNEQFF.

This chain connects TRBV20-1 to TRBJ2-3, with no clear D. Deletions cut 6 bases from V and 4 bases from J, with 8 bases between. The CDR3 is made up of 11 amino acids. Looked up from germline, CDR1 is DFQATT and CDR2 is SNEGSKA (reference sequence). The CDR3 region has the DNA TGCAGTGCACAACTCGCAGATACGCAGTATTTT. Amino acids: CSAQLADTQYF.

This clonotype was counted many times. This chain connects TRBV11-2 to TRBJ2-4; D gene uncertain. V gave up 4 bases and J gave up 0 bases, with 7 bases separating them. This CDR3 has 14 residues. CDR1 SGHAT and CDR2 FQNNGV come from the germline V gene. This CDR3 reads CASSSRLAKNIQYF. The CDR3 nucleotides read TGTGCCAGCAGCTCCCGGCTAGCCAAAAACATTCAGTACTTC.

This rearrangement joins TRBV4-3 to TRBJ2-5, with a weak D call TRBD2 (6 bases). Trimming shortened V by 1 base and J by 5 bases, and 11 bases separated the two germline ends. This CDR3 region has 14 residues. Germline V lookup: CDR1 LGHNA, CDR2 YSLEER. This CDR3 is CASSQGRGMETQYF. DNA of the CDR3: TGCGCCAGCAGCCAAGGGAGGGGAATGGAGACCCAGTACTTC.

Only a few counts were recorded for this clonotype. The chain is built from TRBV2 and TRBJ1-1; D is possibly TRBD1 (6 bases). Germline values: CDR1 SNHLY, CDR2 FYNNEI. The CDR3 contains 15 residues. Trimming shortened V by 2 bases and J by 1 base, and 11 bases separated the two germline ends. The CDR3 region has the DNA TGTGCCAGCAGTGAAAGGGCAGGGGCGAACACTGAAGCTTTCTTT. Protein: CASSERAGANTEAFF.

In its sample, this clonotype was seen a few times. For the CDR3, the DNA is TGCGCCAGCAGCTTGGGGGTAAACGATGAGCAGTTCTTC. Its protein is CASSLGVNDEQFF. V gene TRBV5-1 combines with J gene TRBJ2-1; D is uncertain. This CDR3 is 13 amino acids long. V lost 0 bases to trimming and J lost 8 bases, with 9 bases between them. Germline values: CDR1 SGHRS, CDR2 YFSETQ.

The chain links TRBV3-1 to TRBJ1-3, with 8 positions matching TRBD1. Germline assignment: CDR1 LGHDT and CDR2 YNNKEL (reference sequence). After removal of 4 bases from V and 3 bases from J, the junction contained 11 bases not matched to a gene. The CDR3 is 17 residues long. CDR3 coding DNA: TGTGCCAGCAGCCCCCCCGGCCAGGGGGCCGATGGAAACACCATATATTTT. It codes for CASSPPGQGADGNTIYF.

By share, this clonotype ranks as medium-sized. The chain combines TRBV29-1 with TRBJ1-1; weak D call: TRBD1 (5 bases). CDR3 length: 13 residues. Trimming pared 3 bases from V and 5 bases from J, leaving 13 bases between. The germline gives CDR1 SQVTM, CDR2 ANQGSEA. CDR3 nucleotides: TGCAGCGTTGATGGGGGAAGAGGTACTGAAGCTTTCTTT. This codes for CSVDGGRGTEAFF.

The J gene is TRBJ2-7, the V gene TRBV7-8; TRBD2 agrees at 8 bases. J lost 2 bases, V lost 2 bases, and 5 bases had no gene match. CDR3 length equals 15 residues. Per germline, CDR1 SGHVS and CDR2 FQNEAQ. The CDR3 DNA reads TGTGCCAGCAGCTTAAGGACTAGCAACCCCTACGAGCAGTACTTC. It yields the protein CASSLRTSNPYEQYF. Using reference TRBV7-8 and TRBJ2-7 for the parts outside the CDR3, the full variable domain is GAGVSQSPRYKVAKRGQDVALRCDPISGHVSLFWYQQALGQGPEFLTYFQNEAQLDKSGLPSDRFFAERPEGSVSTLKIQRTQQEDSAVYLCASSLRTSNPYEQYFGPGTRLTVT.

J is TRBJ2-2 and V is TRBV5-1; TRBD1 matches 7 bases. Looked up from germline, CDR1 is SGHRS and CDR2 is YFSETQ. This CDR3 is 14 amino acids long. Losses at the gene ends were 4 bases for V and 7 bases for J; bases not matched to a gene: 7. The CDR3 here is CASSGTGVSGELFF. CDR3 sequence (DNA): TGCGCCAGCAGCGGAACAGGGGTTAGCGGGGAGCTGTTTTTT.

Only a few counts were recorded for this clonotype. An end of the junction differs from the germline gene, which may be a read error. The V and J genes are TRBV28 and TRBJ2-3; either TRBD1 or TRBD2 may supply D (5 bases each). This CDR3 has 11 residues. The germline V gene has CDR1 MDHEN and CDR2 SYDVKM. This CDR3 reads CASSSGLRSNF. CDR3 coding DNA: TGTGCCAGCAGTTCGGGGCTCCGCAGTAATTTT.

This sequence joins TRBV7-9 and TRBJ2-7; the D gene is possibly TRBD1 (7 bases). From germline, CDR1 is SEHNR and CDR2 FQNEAQ (reference sequence). V shed 5 bases and J shed 3 bases, with 14 bases lying between them. This CDR3 is 14 amino acids long. The chain's CDR3 is CASSPHRGGYEQYF. The CDR3, as DNA: TGTGCCAGCAGCCCCCACAGGGGAGGCTACGAGCAGTACTTC.

This clonotype was found a few times. The chain joins TRBV7-6 to TRBJ2-3; 7 bases align to TRBD1. The CDR3 extends over 19 amino acids. The trim removed 5 bases at V and 3 bases at J, leaving 20 bases unmatched. Germline V gives CDR1 SGHVS, CDR2 FNYEAQ. The CDR3 region is CASSHTTPFGTEVTDTQYF. DNA of the CDR3: TGTGCCAGCAGCCATACAACTCCCTTTGGGACAGAGGTGACAGATACGCAGTATTTT.

The V gene is TRBV14, the J gene TRBJ2-7; tentative D call: TRBD2 (5 bases). CDR3 length: 13 amino acids. V was cut by 6 bases and J by 7 bases, with 16 bases left in between. Germline CDR1 reads SGHDN; CDR2 reads FVKESK. Written as DNA, the CDR3 is TGTGCCAGCAGGCCGGCCTCCTCGGGAGAGCAGTACTTC. This codes for CASRPASSGEQYF.

The rearrangement joins TRBV7-6 to TRBJ2-6, with D uncertain. Germline CDR1 reads SGHVS; CDR2 reads FNYEAQ. The CDR3 is 15 residues long. V lost 5 bases and J lost 2, with 10 bases in between. The CDR3 DNA reads TGTGCCAGCAGCCCCGTCAAGCCTGGGGCCAACGTCCTGACTTTC. Its protein product is CASSPVKPGANVLTF.

A remark on this clonotype: At one end the junction does not follow the germline gene, possibly because of a read error. The chain combines TRBV28 with TRBJ2-6; the D gene is possibly TRBD1 (6 bases). The CDR3 is 17 amino acids. From germline, CDR1 is MDHEN and CDR2 SYDVKM. The CDR3 spells CASSLAGARSGANVLIF. The CDR3 coding sequence is TGTGCCAGCAGTTTAGCAGGGGCTCGCTCTGGGGCCAACGTCCTGATTTTC.

As regards this clonotype: A much larger clone is a single base away; this may be a read error. The chain recombines TRBV12-3 or TRBV12-4 with TRBJ1-5; D gene uncertain. The CDR3 covers 13 residues. The DNA of the CDR3 is TGTGTCAGCGGCTACGGCGGGGATCAGCCCCAGCATTTT. It specifies CVSGYGGDQPQHF.

The chain has TRBV10-3 and TRBJ2-7; a weak D match, TRBD2 (5 bases). The CDR3 covers 11 residues. Trimming took 11 bases from V and 6 from J, leaving 14 bases between them. Germline CDR1 reads ENHRY; CDR2 reads SYGVKD. The CDR3: CAARGKGEQYF. CDR3 sequence (DNA): TGTGCCGCTCGGGGTAAGGGCGAGCAGTACTTC.

This clonotype was seen a handful of times. The chain couples TRBV5-1 to TRBJ2-5; D uncertain. CDR3 length equals 15 residues. Trimming took off 4 bases at V and 1 base at J, with 14 bases between the two ends. Germline assignment: CDR1 SGHRS and CDR2 YFSETQ. The CDR3 DNA sequence: TGCGCCAGCAGCCCATCAACGGGTGCCCAAGAGACCCAGTACTTC. Translated: CASSPSTGAQETQYF.

In its sample, this clonotype was seen a few times. DNA for the CDR3: TGCGCCAGCAGCCTTACAGGGAGGGGGACTGAAGCTTTCTTT. It specifies CASSLTGRGTEAFF. The V call is TRBV4-1, the J call TRBJ1-1, with D perhaps TRBD1 (6 bases). The germline V gene encodes CDR1 MGHRA and CDR2 YSYEKL. Between the trimmed V and J ends, which lost 4 bases and 5 bases, there was a span of 14 bases. The CDR3 is made up of 14 amino acids.

This clonotype was counted at least ten times. The chain links TRBV7-9 to TRBJ1-5; D gene uncertain. Trimming left V 5 bases short and J 7 bases short, with 12 bases between. Germline V gives CDR1 SEHNR, CDR2 FQNEAQ (reference sequence). There are 13 residues in the CDR3. CDR3 protein: CASSPPGSQPQHF. CDR3 DNA sequence: TGTGCCAGCAGCCCCCCCGGGTCCCAGCCCCAGCATTTT.

This clonotype was seen more than once but under ten times. The chain joins TRBV27 to TRBJ1-1; TRBD1 matches 8 bases. The ends lost 2 bases at V and 0 bases at J; junction bases unmatched: 5. The CDR3 runs 16 residues. CDR1 and CDR2 (germline): MNHEY, SMNVEV (reference sequence). The CDR3 loop is CASSLARQGMNTEAFF. DNA of the CDR3: TGTGCCAGCAGTTTAGCCCGACAGGGGATGAACACTGAAGCTTTCTTT.

The chain links TRBV29-1 to TRBJ2-7, with D maybe TRBD1 (5 bases). With 7 bases removed from V and 3 bases from J, the gap between germline ends came to 16 bases. This CDR3 region has 13 residues. Per germline, CDR1 SQVTM and CDR2 ANQGSEA. In DNA form, the CDR3 reads TGCAGCGCCAAGGGGCGGAACTACTACGAGCAGTACTTC. Translating it yields CSAKGRNYYEQYF.

The V call is TRBV20-1, the J call TRBJ2-1; weak D call: TRBD1 (5 bases). Trimming left V 7 bases short and J 8 bases short, with 15 bases between. The CDR3 has 12 amino acids. Looked up from germline, CDR1 is DFQATT and CDR2 is SNEGSKA (reference sequence). The CDR3 sequence is CSVNRGIYEQFF. The CDR3 region has the DNA TGCAGTGTTAATAGGGGTATATATGAGCAGTTCTTC.